Here is one T cell receptor beta chain with its context. The V and J ends lost 5 bases and 4 bases respectively, with 13 bases between them. The length of the CDR3 is 14 residues. CDR1 and CDR2 from the germline V gene are SGHVT and SQSDAQ. This entry is derived from a study of T-cell reconstitution after alpha-beta-depleted transplantation in children. Using unique molecular identifiers, the investigators prepared the TCRbeta library. TCRdb analysed the PCR reads with MiXCR anew, one entry per CDR3 protein. The table includes about 640,000 distinct CDR3 sequences, 10% to 15% detected once. The chain couples TRBV7-4 to TRBJ2-3; D is unresolved. The origin of this receptor is a male patient aged 5 to 17 who had a stem cell transplant for acute myeloid leukemia, so the T cells may come from the graft donor. The sequencing used PBMCs, mostly from graft donor cells, collected 360 days after TCRalphabeta/CD19-depleted stem cell transplant. This chain's CDR3 is CASSPVWVADTQYF. CDR3 nucleotides: TGTGCCAGCAGCCCAGTTTGGGTCGCAGATACGCAGTATTTT.